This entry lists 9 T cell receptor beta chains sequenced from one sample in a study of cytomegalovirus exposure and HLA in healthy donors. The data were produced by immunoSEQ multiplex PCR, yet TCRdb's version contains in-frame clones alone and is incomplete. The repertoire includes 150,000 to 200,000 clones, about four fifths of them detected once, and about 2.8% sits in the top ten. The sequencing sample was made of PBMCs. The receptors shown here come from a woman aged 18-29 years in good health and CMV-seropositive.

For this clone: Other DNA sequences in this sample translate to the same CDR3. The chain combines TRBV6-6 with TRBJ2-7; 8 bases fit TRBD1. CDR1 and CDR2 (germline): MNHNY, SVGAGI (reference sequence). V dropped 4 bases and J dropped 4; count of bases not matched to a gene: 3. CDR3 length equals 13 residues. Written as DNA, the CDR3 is TGTGCCAGCAGTTTGGGACAGGTATACGAGCAGTACTTC. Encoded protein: CASSLGQVYEQYF.

CDR3 region: CASSPWGDGYTF. The CDR3 coding sequence is TGTGCCAGCAGCCCCTGGGGGGATGGCTACACCTTC. The V gene is TRBV6-1, the J gene TRBJ1-2, with D tentatively TRBD1 (5 bases). Trimming removed 6 bases at V and 6 bases at J, with 11 bases between. The CDR3 is 12 residues long. Germline V lookup: CDR1 MNHNS, CDR2 SASEGT.

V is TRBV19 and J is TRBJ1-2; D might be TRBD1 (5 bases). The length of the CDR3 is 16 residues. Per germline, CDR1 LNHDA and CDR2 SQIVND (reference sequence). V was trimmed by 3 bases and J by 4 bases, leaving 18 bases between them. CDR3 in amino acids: CASSILGQGRAYGYTF. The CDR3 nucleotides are TGTGCCAGTAGTATTCTCGGCCAAGGCAGGGCCTATGGCTACACCTTC.

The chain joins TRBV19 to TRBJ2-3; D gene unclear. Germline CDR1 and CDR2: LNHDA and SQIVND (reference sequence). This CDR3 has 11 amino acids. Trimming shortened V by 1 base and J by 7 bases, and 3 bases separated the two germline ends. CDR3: CASSIAHTQYF. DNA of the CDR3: TGTGCCAGTAGTATAGCTCATACGCAGTATTTT. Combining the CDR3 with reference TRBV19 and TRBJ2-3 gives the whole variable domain DGGITQSPKYLFRKEGQNVTLSCEQNLNHDAMYWYRQDPGQGLRLIYYSQIVNDFQKGDIAEGYSVSREKKESFPLTVTSAQKNPTAFYLCASSIAHTQYFGPGTRLTVL.

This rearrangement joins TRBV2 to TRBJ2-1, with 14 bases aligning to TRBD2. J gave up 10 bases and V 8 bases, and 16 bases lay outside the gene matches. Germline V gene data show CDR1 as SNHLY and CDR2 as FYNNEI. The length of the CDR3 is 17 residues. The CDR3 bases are TGTGCCAGCGGACCGGGACTAGCGGGGGAATTAAGGGCGGAGCAGTTCTTC. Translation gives CASGPGLAGELRAEQFF.

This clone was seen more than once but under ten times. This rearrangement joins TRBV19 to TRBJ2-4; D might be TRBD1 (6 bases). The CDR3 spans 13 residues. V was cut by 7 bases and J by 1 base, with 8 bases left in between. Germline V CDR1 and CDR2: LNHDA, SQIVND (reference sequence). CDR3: CASNQGAKNIQYF. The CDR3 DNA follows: TGTGCCAGTAATCAGGGGGCCAAAAACATTCAGTACTTC.

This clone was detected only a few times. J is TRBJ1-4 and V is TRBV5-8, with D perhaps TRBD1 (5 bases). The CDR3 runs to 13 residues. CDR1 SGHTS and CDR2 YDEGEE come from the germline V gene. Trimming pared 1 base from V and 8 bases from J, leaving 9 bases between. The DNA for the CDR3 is TGTGCCAGCAGCTTGACAGGACCGGAAAAACTGTTTTTT. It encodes CASSLTGPEKLFF. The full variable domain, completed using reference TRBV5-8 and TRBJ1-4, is EAGVTQSPTHLIKTRGQQATLRCSPISGHTSVYWYQQALGLGLQFLLWYDEGEERNRGNFPPRFSGRQFPNYSSELNVNALELEDSALYLCASSLTGPEKLFFGSGTQLSVL.

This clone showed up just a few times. CDR3: CASSQQGNNSPLHF. The CDR3 bases are TGTGCCAGCTCGCAACAGGGCAACAATTCACCCCTCCACTTT. This chain joins TRBV18 and TRBJ1-6, with a weak D call TRBD1 (6 bases). The V gene's germline CDR1 is KGHSH and CDR2 LQKENI. The CDR3 is made up of 14 amino acids. Between the trimmed V and J ends, which lost 6 bases and 7 bases, there was a span of 13 bases. Combining the CDR3 with reference TRBV18 and TRBJ1-6 gives the whole variable domain NAGVMQNPRHLVRRRGQEARLRCSPMKGHSHVYWYRQLPEEGLKFMVYLQKENIIDESGMPKERFSAEFPKEGPSILRIQQVVRGDSAAYFCASSQQGNNSPLHFGNGTRLTVT.

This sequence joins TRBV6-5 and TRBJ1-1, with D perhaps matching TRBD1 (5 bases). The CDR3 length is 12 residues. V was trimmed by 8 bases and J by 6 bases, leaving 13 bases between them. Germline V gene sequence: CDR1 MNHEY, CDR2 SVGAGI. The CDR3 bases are TGTGCCAGCGGGATCACGGGGGCTGAAGCTTTCTTT. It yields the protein CASGITGAEAFF.